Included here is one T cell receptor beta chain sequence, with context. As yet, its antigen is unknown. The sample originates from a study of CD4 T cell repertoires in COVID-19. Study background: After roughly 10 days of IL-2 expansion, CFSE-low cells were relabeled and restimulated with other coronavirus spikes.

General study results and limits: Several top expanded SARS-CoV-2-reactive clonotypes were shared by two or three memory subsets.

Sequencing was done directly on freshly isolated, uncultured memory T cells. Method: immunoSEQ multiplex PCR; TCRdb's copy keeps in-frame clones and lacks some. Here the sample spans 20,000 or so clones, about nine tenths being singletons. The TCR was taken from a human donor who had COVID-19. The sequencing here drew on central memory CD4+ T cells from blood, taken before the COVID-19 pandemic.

CDR3 bases: TGTGCCAGCAGTGTACAGGATAGCAATCAGCCCCAGCATTTT. Translated, it gives CASSVQDSNQPQHF. This chain uses TRBV6-1 with TRBJ1-5; a possible D gene is TRBD1 (5 bases). Trimming left V 4 bases short and J 0 bases short, with 7 bases between. There are 14 residues in the CDR3. In germline, CDR1 is MNHNS, CDR2 SASEGT.